This note documents a single TCR beta chain sequence. The protocol was immunoSEQ multiplex PCR, while the TCRdb copy is restricted to in-frame clones and leaves out a portion. The repertoire holds 50,000 to 65,000 clones, with over 75% as singletons. Germline V CDR1 and CDR2: GTSNPN, SVGIG (reference sequence). This CDR3 comprises 14 residues. V lost 4 bases and J 1 base, leaving 13 bases between the germline ends. This entry comes from a study of OX40 agonist ivuxolimab in advanced cancers. Here the sequenced sample was CD4+ or CD8+ T cells sorted from blood, taken in a trial of the OX40 agonist ivuxolimab. The sequence derives from an adult with an advanced solid tumor such as melanoma, head and neck, liver or kidney cancer. V is TRBV30 and J is TRBJ1-1; possibly TRBD1 for D (5 bases). CDR3: CAWIIGAWNTEAFF. CDR3 in DNA: TGTGCCTGGATCATCGGGGCCTGGAACACTGAAGCTTTCTTT.